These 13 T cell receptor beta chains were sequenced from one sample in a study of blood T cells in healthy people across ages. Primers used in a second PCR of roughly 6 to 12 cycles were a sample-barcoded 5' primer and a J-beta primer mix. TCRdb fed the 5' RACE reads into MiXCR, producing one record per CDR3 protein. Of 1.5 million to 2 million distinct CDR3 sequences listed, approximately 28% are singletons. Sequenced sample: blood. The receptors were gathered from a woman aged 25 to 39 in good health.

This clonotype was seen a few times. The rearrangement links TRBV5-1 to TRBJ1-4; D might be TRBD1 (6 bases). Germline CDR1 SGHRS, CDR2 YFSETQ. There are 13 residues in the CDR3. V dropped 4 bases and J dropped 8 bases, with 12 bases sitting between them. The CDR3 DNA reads TGCGCCAGCAGCACGGGACAAGAGGAAAAACTGTTTTTT. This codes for CASSTGQEEKLFF.

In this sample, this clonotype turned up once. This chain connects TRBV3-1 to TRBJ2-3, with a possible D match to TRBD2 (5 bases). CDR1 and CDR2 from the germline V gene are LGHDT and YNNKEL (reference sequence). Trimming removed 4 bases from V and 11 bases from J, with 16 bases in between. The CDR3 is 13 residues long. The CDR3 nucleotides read TGTGCCAGCAGCCCTTGGGAGACGATGTTGCAGTATTTT. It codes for CASSPWETMLQYF.

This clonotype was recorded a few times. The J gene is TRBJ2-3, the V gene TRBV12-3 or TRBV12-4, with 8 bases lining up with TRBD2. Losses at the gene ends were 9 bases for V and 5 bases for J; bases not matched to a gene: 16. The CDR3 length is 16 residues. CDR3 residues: CASSIRRGTSGDTQYF. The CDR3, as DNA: TGTGCCAGTAGTATTCGAAGGGGGACTAGTGGAGATACGCAGTATTTT.

The CDR3 DNA follows: TGTGCCACCAGTGAGGCGTCCAGGGATACGCAGTATTTT. It yields the protein CATSEASRDTQYF. The chain recombines TRBV24-1 with TRBJ2-3; D unresolved. The ends were cut back, 4 bases at V and 6 bases at J, with 10 bases in the middle. Looked up from germline, CDR1 is KGHDR and CDR2 is SFDVKD. CDR3 length equals 13 residues.

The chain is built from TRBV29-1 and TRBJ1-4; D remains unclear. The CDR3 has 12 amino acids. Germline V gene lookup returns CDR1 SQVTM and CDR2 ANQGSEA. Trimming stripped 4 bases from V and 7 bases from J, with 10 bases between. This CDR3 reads CSVGNTLEKLFF. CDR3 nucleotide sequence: TGCAGCGTTGGAAACACGCTTGAAAAACTGTTTTTT.

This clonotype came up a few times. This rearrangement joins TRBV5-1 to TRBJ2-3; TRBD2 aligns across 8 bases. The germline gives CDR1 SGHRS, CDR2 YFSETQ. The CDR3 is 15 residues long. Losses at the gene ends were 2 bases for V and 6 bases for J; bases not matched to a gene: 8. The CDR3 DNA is TGCGCCAGCAGCTTCGAGAGACTAGCGATGGATACGCAGTATTTT. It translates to CASSFERLAMDTQYF.

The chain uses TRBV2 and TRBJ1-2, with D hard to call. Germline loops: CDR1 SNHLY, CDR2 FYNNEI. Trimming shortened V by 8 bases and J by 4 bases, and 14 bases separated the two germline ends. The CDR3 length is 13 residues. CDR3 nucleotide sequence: TGTGCCAGCTGGAGGATCGGTGTCTATGGCTACACCTTC. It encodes CASWRIGVYGYTF.

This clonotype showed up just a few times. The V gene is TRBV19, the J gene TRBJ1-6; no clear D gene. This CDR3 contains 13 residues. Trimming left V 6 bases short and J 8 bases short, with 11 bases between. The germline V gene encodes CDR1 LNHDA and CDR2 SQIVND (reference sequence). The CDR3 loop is CASSQETDSPLHF. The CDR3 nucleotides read TGTGCCAGTAGCCAAGAGACGGATTCACCCCTCCACTTT.

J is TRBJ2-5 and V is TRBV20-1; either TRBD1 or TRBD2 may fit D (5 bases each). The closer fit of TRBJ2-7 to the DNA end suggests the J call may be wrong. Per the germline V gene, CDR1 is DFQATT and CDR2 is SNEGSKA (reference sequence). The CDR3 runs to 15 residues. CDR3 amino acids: CSARDPSRDGAEQYF. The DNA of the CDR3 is TGCAGTGCTAGAGATCCATCTCGGGATGGGGCCGAGCAGTACTTC.

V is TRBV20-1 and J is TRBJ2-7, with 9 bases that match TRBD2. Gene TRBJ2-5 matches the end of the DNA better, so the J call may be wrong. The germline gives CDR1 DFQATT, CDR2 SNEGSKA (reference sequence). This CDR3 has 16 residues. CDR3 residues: CSARDTGASGEETQYF. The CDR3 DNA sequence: TGCAGTGCTAGAGATACTGGCGCTAGCGGGGAAGAGACCCAGTACTTC.

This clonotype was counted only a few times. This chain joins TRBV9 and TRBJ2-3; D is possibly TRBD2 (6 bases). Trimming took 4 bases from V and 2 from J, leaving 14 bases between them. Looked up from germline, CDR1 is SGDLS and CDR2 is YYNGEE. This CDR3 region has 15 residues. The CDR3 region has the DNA TGTGCCAGCAGCCCTACCCGGGGGTACACAGATACGCAGTATTTT. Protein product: CASSPTRGYTDTQYF.

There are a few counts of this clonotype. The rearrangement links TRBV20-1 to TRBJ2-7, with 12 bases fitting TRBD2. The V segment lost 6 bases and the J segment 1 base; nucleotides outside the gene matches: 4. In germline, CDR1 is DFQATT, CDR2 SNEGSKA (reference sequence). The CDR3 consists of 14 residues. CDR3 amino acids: CSATTSGSSYEQYF. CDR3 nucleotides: TGCAGTGCCACGACTAGCGGGAGTTCCTACGAGCAGTACTTC.

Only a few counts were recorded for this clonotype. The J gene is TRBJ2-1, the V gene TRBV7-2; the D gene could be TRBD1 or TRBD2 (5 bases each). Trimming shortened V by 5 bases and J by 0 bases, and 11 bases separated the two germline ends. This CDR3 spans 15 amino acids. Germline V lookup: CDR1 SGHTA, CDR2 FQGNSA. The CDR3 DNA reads TGTGCCAGCAGCCCGGGACCCCGCTCCTACAATGAGCAGTTCTTC. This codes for CASSPGPRSYNEQFF.